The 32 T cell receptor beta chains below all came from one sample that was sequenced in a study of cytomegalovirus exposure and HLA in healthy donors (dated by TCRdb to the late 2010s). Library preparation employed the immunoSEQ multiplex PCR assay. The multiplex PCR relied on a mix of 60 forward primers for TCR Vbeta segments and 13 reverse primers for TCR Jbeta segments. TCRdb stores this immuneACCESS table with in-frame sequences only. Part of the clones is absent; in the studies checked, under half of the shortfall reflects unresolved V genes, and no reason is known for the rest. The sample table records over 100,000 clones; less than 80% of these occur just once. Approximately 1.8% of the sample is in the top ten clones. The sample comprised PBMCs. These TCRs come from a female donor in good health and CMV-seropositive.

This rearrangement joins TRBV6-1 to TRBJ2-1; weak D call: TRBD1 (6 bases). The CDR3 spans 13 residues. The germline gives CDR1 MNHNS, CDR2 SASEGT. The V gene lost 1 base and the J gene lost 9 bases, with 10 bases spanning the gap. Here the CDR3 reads CASSEDRVSEQFF. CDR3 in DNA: TGTGCCAGCAGTGAAGACAGGGTTAGTGAGCAGTTCTTC.

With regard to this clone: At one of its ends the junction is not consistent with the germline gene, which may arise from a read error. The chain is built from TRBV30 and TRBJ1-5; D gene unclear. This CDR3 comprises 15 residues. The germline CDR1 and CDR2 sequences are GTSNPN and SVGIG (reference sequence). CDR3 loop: CTWSVRGYSNQPQHF. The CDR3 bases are TGTACCTGGAGTGTACGGGGTTATAGCAATCAGCCCCAGCATTTT.

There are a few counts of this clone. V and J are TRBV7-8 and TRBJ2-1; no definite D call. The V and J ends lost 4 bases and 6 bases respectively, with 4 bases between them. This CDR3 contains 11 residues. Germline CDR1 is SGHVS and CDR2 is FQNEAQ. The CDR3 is CASSSRNEQFF. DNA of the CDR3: TGTGCCAGCAGCTCCCGCAATGAGCAGTTCTTC.

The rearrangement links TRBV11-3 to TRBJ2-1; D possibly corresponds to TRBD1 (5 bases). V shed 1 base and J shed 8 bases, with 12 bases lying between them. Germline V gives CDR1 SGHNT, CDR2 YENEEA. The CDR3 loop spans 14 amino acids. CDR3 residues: CASSLVSREHEQFF. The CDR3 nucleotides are TGTGCCAGCAGCTTAGTGAGCAGGGAACATGAGCAGTTCTTC.

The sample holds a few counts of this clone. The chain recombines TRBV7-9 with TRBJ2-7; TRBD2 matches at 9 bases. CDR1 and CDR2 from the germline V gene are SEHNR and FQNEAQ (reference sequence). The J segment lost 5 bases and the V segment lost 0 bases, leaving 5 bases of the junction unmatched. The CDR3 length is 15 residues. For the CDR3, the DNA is TGTGCCAGCAGCTTAGCGGCGGGAGGGTACCACGAGCAGTACTTC. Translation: CASSLAAGGYHEQYF.

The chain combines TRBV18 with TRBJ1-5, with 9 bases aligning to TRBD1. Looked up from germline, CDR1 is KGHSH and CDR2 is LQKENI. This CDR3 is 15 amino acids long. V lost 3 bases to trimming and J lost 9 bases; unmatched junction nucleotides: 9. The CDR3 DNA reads TGTGCCAGCTCACCCAACAGACAGGGGGGGATGCCCCAGCATTTT. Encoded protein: CASSPNRQGGMPQHF.

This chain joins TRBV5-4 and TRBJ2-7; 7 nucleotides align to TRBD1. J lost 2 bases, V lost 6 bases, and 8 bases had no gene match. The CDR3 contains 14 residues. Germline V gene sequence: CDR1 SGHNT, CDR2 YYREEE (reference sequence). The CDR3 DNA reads TGTGCCAGCAACAAAGACAGGGCTACCTACGAGCAGTACTTC. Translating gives CASNKDRATYEQYF.

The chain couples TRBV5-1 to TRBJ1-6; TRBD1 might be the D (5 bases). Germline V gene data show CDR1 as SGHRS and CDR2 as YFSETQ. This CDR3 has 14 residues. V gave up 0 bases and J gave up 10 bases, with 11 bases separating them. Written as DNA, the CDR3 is TGCGCCAGCAGCTTGGGGGCAGGGAACTCACCCCTCCACTTT. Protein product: CASSLGAGNSPLHF.

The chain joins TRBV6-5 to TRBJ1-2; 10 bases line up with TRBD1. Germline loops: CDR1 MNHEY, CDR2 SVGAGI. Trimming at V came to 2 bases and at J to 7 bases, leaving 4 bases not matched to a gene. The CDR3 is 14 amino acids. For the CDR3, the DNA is TGTGCCAGCAGTTACCGGGACAGGGGAACTGGCTACACCTTC. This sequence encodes CASSYRDRGTGYTF.

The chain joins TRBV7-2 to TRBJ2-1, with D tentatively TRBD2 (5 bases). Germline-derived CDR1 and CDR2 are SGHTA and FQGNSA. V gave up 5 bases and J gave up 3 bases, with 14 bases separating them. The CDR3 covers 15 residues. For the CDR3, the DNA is TGTGCCAGCAGCGATTCTCTAGCCAGCTACAATGAGCAGTTCTTC. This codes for CASSDSLASYNEQFF.

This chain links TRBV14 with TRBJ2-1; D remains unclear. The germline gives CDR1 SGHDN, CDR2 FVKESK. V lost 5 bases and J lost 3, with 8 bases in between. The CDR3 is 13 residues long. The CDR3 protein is CASSKNSYNEQFF. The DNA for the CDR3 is TGTGCCAGCAGCAAGAACAGCTACAATGAGCAGTTCTTC.

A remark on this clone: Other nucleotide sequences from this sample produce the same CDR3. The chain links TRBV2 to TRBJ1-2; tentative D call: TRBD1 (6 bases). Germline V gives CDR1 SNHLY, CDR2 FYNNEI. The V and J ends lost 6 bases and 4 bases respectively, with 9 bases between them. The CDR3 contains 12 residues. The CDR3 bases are TGTGCCAGCAGAGGACAGACCTATGGCTACACCTTC. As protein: CASRGQTYGYTF.

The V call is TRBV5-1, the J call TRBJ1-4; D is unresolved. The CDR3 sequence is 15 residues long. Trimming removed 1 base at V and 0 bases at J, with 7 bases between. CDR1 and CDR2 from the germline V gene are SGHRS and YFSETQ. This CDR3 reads CASSLSGATNEKLFF. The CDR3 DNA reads TGCGCCAGCAGCTTGTCAGGTGCAACTAATGAAAAACTGTTTTTT.

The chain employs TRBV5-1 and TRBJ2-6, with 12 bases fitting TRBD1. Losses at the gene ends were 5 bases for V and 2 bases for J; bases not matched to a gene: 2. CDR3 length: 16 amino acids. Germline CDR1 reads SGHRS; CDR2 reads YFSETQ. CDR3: CASRGTGGTGANVLTF. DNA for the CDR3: TGCGCCAGCAGAGGGACAGGGGGCACTGGGGCCAACGTCCTGACTTTC. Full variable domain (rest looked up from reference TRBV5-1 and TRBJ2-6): KAGVTQTPRYLIKTRGQQVTLSCSPISGHRSVSWYQQTPGQGLQFLFEYFSETQRNKGNFPGRFSGRQFSNSRSEMNVSTLELGDSALYLCASRGTGGTGANVLTFGAGSRLTVL.

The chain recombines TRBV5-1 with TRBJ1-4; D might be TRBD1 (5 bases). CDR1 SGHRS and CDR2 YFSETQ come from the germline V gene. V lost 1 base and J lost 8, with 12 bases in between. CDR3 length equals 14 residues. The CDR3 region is CASSLRPGDEKLFF. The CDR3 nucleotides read TGCGCCAGCAGCTTGAGGCCGGGGGACGAAAAACTGTTTTTT.

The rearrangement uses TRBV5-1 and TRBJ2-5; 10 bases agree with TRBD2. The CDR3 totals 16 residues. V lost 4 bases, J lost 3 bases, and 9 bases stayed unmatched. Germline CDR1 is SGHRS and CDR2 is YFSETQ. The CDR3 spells CASSRGGTSAEETQYF. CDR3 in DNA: TGCGCCAGCAGCCGGGGAGGGACTAGCGCAGAAGAGACCCAGTACTTC.

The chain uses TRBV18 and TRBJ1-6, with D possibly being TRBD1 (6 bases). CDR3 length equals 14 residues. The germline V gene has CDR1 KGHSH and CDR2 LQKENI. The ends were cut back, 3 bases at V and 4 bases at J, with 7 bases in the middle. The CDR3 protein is CASSPGTYNSPLHF. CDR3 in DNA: TGTGCCAGCTCACCTGGGACATATAATTCACCCCTCCACTTT.

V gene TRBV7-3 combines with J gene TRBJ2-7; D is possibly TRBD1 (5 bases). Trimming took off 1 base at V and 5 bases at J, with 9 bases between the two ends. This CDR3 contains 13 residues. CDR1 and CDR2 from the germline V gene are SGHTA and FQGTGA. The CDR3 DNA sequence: TGTGCCAGCAGCTTAAATCAGGGCCACGAGCAGTACTTC. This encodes CASSLNQGHEQYF. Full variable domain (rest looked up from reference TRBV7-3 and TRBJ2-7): GAGVSQTPSNKVTEKGKYVELRCDPISGHTALYWYRQSLGQGPEFLIYFQGTGAADDSGLPNDRFFAVRPEGSVSTLKIQRTERGDSAVYLCASSLNQGHEQYFGPGTRLTVT.

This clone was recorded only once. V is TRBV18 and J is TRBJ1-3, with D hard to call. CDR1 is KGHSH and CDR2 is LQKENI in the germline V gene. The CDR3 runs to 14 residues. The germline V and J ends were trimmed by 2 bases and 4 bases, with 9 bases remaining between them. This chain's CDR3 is CASSPIRYGNTIYF. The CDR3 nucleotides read TGTGCCAGCTCACCAATCCGGTACGGAAACACCATATATTTT.

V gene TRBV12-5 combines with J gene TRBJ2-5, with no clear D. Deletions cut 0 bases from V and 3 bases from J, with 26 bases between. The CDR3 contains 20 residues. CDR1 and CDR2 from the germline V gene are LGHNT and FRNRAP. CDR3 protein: CASGLVRSLQAMVRKETQYF. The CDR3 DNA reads TGTGCTAGTGGTTTGGTACGATCTCTCCAGGCTATGGTCAGGAAAGAGACCCAGTACTTC.

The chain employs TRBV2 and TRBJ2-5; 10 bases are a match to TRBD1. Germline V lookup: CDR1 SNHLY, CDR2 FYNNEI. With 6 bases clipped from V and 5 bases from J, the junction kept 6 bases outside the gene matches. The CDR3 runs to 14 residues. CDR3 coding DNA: TGTGCCAGCAGGGCAGACAGGGGGCGGGAGACCCAGTACTTC. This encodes CASRADRGRETQYF.

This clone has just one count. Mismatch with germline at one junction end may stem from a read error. CDR3 in amino acids: CSSSLNRGLTEAFF. CDR3 DNA sequence: TGTTCCAGCAGCTTAAACAGGGGGCTGACTGAAGCTTTCTTT. The V and J genes are TRBV7-9 and TRBJ1-1, with 9 bases identical to TRBD1. The CDR3 has 14 amino acids. Germline CDR1 is SEHNR and CDR2 is FQNEAQ (reference sequence).

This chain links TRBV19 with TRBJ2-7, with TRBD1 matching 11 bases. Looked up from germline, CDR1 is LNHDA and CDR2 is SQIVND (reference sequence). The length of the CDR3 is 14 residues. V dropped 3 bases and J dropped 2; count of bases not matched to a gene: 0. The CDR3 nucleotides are TGTGCCAGTAGTATGGACAGGGGGCCCTACGAGCAGTACTTC. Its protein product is CASSMDRGPYEQYF.

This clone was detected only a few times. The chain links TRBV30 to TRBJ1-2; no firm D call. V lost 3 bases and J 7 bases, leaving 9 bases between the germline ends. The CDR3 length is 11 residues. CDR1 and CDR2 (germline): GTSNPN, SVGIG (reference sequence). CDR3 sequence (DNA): TGTGCCTGGAGCCGGGTGGGTGGCTACACCTTC. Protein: CAWSRVGGYTF. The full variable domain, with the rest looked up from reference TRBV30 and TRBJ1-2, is SQTIHQWPATLVQPVGSPLSLECTVEGTSNPNLYWYRQAAGRGLQLLFYSVGIGQISSEVPQNLSASRPQDRQFILSSKKLLLSDSGFYLCAWSRVGGYTFGSGTRLTVV.

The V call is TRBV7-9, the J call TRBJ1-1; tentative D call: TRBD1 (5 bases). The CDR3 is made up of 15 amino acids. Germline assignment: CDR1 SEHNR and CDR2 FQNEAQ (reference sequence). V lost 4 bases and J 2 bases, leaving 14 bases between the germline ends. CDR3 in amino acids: CASSSRRGGNTEAFF. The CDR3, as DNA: TGTGCCAGCAGCTCCCGCCGGGGGGGAAACACTGAAGCTTTCTTT. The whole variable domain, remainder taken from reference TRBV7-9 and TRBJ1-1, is DTGVSQNPRHKITKRGQNVTFRCDPISEHNRLYWYRQTLGQGPEFLTYFQNEAQLEKSRLLSDRFSAERPKGSFSTLEIQRTEQGDSAMYLCASSSRRGGNTEAFFGQGTRLTVV.

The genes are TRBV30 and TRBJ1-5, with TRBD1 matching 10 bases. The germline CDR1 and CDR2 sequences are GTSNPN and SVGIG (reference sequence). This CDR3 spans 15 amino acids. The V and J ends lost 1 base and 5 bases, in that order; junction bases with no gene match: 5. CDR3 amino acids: CAWSAGQGQYQPQHF. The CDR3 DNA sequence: TGTGCCTGGAGTGCGGGACAGGGGCAGTATCAGCCCCAGCATTTT.

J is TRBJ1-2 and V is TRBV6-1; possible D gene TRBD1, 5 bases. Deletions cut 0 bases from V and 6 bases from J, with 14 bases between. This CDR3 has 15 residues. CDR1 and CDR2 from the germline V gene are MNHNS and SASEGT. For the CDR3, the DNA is TGTGCCAGCAGTGAAGCCATCAGGGAACGAGATGGCTACACCTTC. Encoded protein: CASSEAIRERDGYTF.

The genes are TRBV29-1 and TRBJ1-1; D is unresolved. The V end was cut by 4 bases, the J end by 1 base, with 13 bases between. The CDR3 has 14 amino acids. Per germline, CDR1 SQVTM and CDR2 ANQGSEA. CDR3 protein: CSVVTAGANTEAFF. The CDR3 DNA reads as TGCAGCGTTGTGACGGCAGGCGCGAACACTGAAGCTTTCTTT. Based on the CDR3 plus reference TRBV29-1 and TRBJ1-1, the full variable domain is SAVISQKPSRDICQRGTSLTIQCQVDSQVTMMFWYRQQPGQSLTLIATANQGSEATYESGFVIDKFPISRPNLTFSTLTVSNMSPEDSSIYLCSVVTAGANTEAFFGQGTRLTVV.

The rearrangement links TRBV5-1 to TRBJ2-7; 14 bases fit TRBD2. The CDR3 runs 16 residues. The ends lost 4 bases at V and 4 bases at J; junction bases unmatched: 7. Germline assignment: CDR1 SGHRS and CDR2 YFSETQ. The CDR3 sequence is CASSPEGLAGGYEQYF. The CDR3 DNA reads TGCGCCAGCAGCCCGGAAGGACTAGCGGGAGGTTACGAGCAGTACTTC.

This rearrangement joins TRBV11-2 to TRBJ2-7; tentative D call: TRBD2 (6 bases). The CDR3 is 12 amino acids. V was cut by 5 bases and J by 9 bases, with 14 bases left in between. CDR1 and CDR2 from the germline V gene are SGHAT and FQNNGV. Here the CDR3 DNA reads TGTGCCAGCAGCCTTCTAGCGAGGACGCAGTACTTC. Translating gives CASSLLARTQYF.

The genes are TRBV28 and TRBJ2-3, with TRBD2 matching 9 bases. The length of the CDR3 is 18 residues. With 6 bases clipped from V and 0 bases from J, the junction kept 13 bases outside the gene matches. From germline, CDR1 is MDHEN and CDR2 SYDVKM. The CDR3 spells CASSQPSLAGVSTDTQYF. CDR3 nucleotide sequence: TGTGCCAGCAGCCAGCCTTCTTTAGCGGGGGTTAGCACAGATACGCAGTATTTT.

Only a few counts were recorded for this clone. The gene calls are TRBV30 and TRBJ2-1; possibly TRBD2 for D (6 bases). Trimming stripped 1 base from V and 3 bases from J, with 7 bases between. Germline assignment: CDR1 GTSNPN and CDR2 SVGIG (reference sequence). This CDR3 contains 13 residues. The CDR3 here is CAWSGDFYNEQFF. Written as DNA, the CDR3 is TGTGCCTGGAGTGGGGACTTCTACAATGAGCAGTTCTTC.